Listed here are 14 T cell receptor beta chains from one sample, sequenced in a study of T-cell reconstitution after alpha-beta-depleted transplantation in children. Using unique molecular identifiers, the investigators prepared the TCRbeta library. TCRdb recomputed calls from the PCR reads with MiXCR, one row per CDR3 protein. The table lists hundreds of thousands of distinct CDR3 sequences, 10% to 15% of them singletons. The specimen comprised PBMCs, sampled before TCRalphabeta/CD19-depleted stem cell transplant. Receptors were obtained from a girl aged 2 to 9 with congenital amegakaryocytic thrombocytopenia, due to receive a stem cell transplant.

This clonotype was counted ten times or more. The chain has TRBV12-3 or TRBV12-4 and TRBJ2-7; 11 bases match TRBD2. The CDR3 is made up of 15 amino acids. V shed 5 bases, J shed 3 bases, and the junction held 6 bases outside the gene matches. In DNA, the CDR3 is TGTGCCAGCAGTGACACTAGCGGGAGACTCTACGAGCAGTACTTC. Its protein is CASSDTSGRLYEQYF.

This clonotype was seen at least ten times. The V call is TRBV6-1, the J call TRBJ2-1; 8 bases map to TRBD2. This CDR3 has 19 amino acids. The germline gives CDR1 MNHNS, CDR2 SASEGT. The J segment lost 6 bases and the V segment lost 11 bases, leaving 27 bases of the junction unmatched. DNA for the CDR3: TGTGCCCTGTCTAAAGGACTAGCTCGGGTTTCCCACCCACTCAATGAGCAGTTCTTC. Amino acids: CALSKGLARVSHPLNEQFF.

Many counts were recorded for this clonotype. This chain uses TRBV12-5 with TRBJ2-1; 7 positions match TRBD2. J was trimmed by 1 base and V by 7 bases; bases with no gene match: 4. This CDR3 has 14 amino acids. CDR1 and CDR2 from the germline V gene are LGHNT and FRNRAP. CDR3 DNA: TGTGCTAGTGTTACTAGCGCATCCTACAATGAGCAGTTCTTC. Its translation is CASVTSASYNEQFF.

CDR3 amino acids: CAIRDRSSGANVLTF. In DNA, the CDR3 is TGTGCCATCAGGGACCGAAGCTCTGGGGCCAACGTCCTGACTTTC. V is TRBV10-3 and J is TRBJ2-6, with unresolved D. V gave up 6 bases and J gave up 0 bases, with 9 bases separating them. From germline, CDR1 is ENHRY and CDR2 SYGVKD. The CDR3 consists of 15 residues.

As for this clonotype: At one boundary the junction diverges from the germline segment, which might be a read error. The DNA of the CDR3 is TGTGCCAGCAGCTTAGTCAAATCCCAGAACAATGAGCAGTCCTTC. Translation: CASSLVKSQNNEQSF. V is TRBV7-2 and J is TRBJ2-1; D call uncertain. The CDR3 has 15 residues. Germline-derived CDR1 and CDR2 are SGHTA and FQGNSA.

The chain couples TRBV30 to TRBJ2-7; tentative D call: TRBD2 (5 bases). V dropped 5 bases and J dropped 0 bases, with 8 bases sitting between them. The CDR3 is 12 amino acids. In germline, CDR1 is GTSNPN, CDR2 SVGIG (reference sequence). CDR3 DNA sequence: TGTGCCTGGGGACGGGACTCCTACGAGCAGTACTTC. Translating it yields CAWGRDSYEQYF. The full variable domain, with the rest looked up from reference TRBV30 and TRBJ2-7, is SQTIHQWPATLVQPVGSPLSLECTVEGTSNPNLYWYRQAAGRGLQLLFYSVGIGQISSEVPQNLSASRPQDRQFILSSKKLLLSDSGFYLCAWGRDSYEQYFGPGTRLTVT.

This chain connects TRBV7-3 to TRBJ2-6, with D possibly TRBD2 on 5 matching bases. The CDR3 length is 17 residues. CDR1 and CDR2 (germline): SGHTA, FQGTGA. Trimming stripped 1 base from V and 4 bases from J, with 14 bases between. CDR3 DNA sequence: TGTGCCAGCAGCTTAATGACCGGGATGGGCGGGGCCAACGTCCTGACTTTC. Amino acids: CASSLMTGMGGANVLTF.

The rearrangement joins TRBV19 to TRBJ1-1; a weak D match, TRBD1 (5 bases). The CDR3 spans 14 residues. Trimming removed 3 bases from V and 0 bases from J, with 8 bases in between. In germline, CDR1 is LNHDA, CDR2 SQIVND (reference sequence). CDR3 coding DNA: TGTGCCAGTAGTATCGGACACATGAACACTGAAGCTTTCTTT. This codes for CASSIGHMNTEAFF.

CDR3 sequence (DNA): TGTGCCAGCTCACCCGCCTGGAGTTGGGAGCTGTTTTTT. Translating it yields CASSPAWSWELFF. The chain links TRBV18 to TRBJ2-2; D gene uncertain. Germline V gives CDR1 KGHSH, CDR2 LQKENI. CDR3 length: 13 amino acids. Trimming cost V 3 bases and J 9 bases, with 11 bases left between them.

The CDR3 DNA reads TGTGCCAGCAGCTTAGATAGTTTCGTAGGACAAATCTACGAGCAGTACTTC. Protein sequence: CASSLDSFVGQIYEQYF. The genes are TRBV11-2 and TRBJ2-7, with D perhaps TRBD1 (5 bases). V lost 0 bases to trimming and J lost 3 bases, with 18 bases between them. Germline V gives CDR1 SGHAT, CDR2 FQNNGV. This CDR3 is built from 17 residues.

This clonotype was recorded a few times. This rearrangement joins TRBV29-1 to TRBJ2-1; perhaps TRBD1 as D (6 bases). Germline assignment: CDR1 SQVTM and CDR2 ANQGSEA. The CDR3 loop spans 12 amino acids. V was clipped by 6 bases and J by 8 bases, with 14 bases between them. In nucleotides, the CDR3 is TGCAGCGTCGGGGACATGGGGGATGAGCAGTTCTTC. Translation: CSVGDMGDEQFF.

This chain links TRBV18 with TRBJ2-5; 10 positions agree with TRBD1. The CDR3 runs to 15 residues. CDR1 is KGHSH and CDR2 is LQKENI in the germline V gene. V lost 5 bases and J lost 4; bases outside the gene matches: 7. This chain's CDR3 is CASSFRQGAGETQYF. The CDR3 DNA follows: TGTGCCAGCTCATTTCGACAGGGGGCAGGAGAGACCCAGTACTTC.

This clonotype showed up just a few times. The chain couples TRBV27 to TRBJ2-3, with D unresolved. The CDR3 consists of 14 residues. Per germline, CDR1 MNHEY and CDR2 SMNVEV (reference sequence). Trimming pared 6 bases from V and 2 bases from J, leaving 12 bases between. The CDR3 is CASSRTTATDTQYF. In DNA, the CDR3 is TGTGCCAGCAGCAGAACTACCGCCACAGATACGCAGTATTTT.

This chain connects TRBV9 to TRBJ2-7, with 7 bases lining up with TRBD2. Germline lookup yields CDR1 SGDLS and CDR2 YYNGEE. The CDR3 is made up of 17 amino acids. The V segment lost 0 bases and the J segment 6 bases; nucleotides outside the gene matches: 15. CDR3 sequence reads: CASSVGTLGGYDSEQYF. The CDR3 bases are TGTGCCAGCAGCGTAGGTACCCTCGGGGGGTATGATTCCGAGCAGTACTTC.